Only a few counts were recorded for the clone carrying this T cell receptor beta chain. Its matching antigen is unknown. The data are from a study of response to subunit inactivated influenza vaccine. MiXCR, run by TCRdb on the RT-PCR reads, gives a single entry per CDR3 protein. The sample holds 550,000 to 800,000 distinct CDR3 sequences, roughly 14% seen once. Study findings and constraints: Researchers suggested that each seasonal influenza vaccination recruits few new T cells.

V lost 2 bases and J lost 1, with 17 bases in between. The CDR3 spans 17 residues. Per the germline V gene, CDR1 is SGHKS and CDR2 is YYEKEE (reference sequence). This TCR derives from a man aged 50 to 59 who received an inactivated influenza vaccine. The rearrangement uses TRBV5-5 and TRBJ2-3; D possibly corresponds to TRBD1 (5 bases). Material: PBMCs from blood, obtained about 11 days after vaccination. The DNA for the CDR3 is TGTGCCAGCAGCTTATCCCTCCAGGGATTGGGCACAGATACGCAGTATTTT. Translated: CASSLSLQGLGTDTQYF.